This T cell receptor (beta chain) was recorded in a study of T cells in localized non-small cell lung cancer. This table comes from immunoSEQ multiplex PCR, and its TCRdb copy is limited to in-frame clones, with some not included. Altogether roughly 25,000 clones are present, less than 95% being singletons, with the ten largest covering about 1%. The sequenced sample was peripheral blood, obtained before any cancer treatment. This clonotype originated in a woman aged 40 to 75 with stage I lung adenocarcinoma.

The CDR3 is CASRKGQEPYEQYF. CDR3 nucleotides: TGTGCCAGTAGAAAGGGGCAGGAACCCTACGAGCAGTACTTC. The chain combines TRBV19 with TRBJ2-7; perhaps TRBD1 as D (5 bases). Germline loops: CDR1 LNHDA, CDR2 SQIVND (reference sequence). The CDR3 has 14 residues. V was cut by 6 bases and J by 2 bases, with 14 bases left in between.